The rows below give T cell receptor beta chains drawn from one sample of a study of blood T cell repertoires in COVID-19. Profiled with immunoSEQ multiplex PCR; TCRdb holds only in-frame clones, not every one. In the table there are approximately 100,000 clones, around 81% of which are singletons. Specimen: peripheral blood. These TCRs come from a human donor in a cohort sampled during active COVID-19. CDR3s include the opening cysteine and the closing phenylalanine or tryptophan. The size field is filled for only some rows; it gives once, few, many or a size class.

size,V,J,CDR3
.,TRBV2,TRBJ1-1,CASRGRQGPAEAFF
.,TRBV4-3,TRBJ1-4,CASSPTVTNEKLFF
once,TRBV5-6,TRBJ1-6,CASSEDRVFNSPLHF
.,TRBV10-3,TRBJ2-7,CAISESTGQGYEQYF
.,TRBV6-5,TRBJ2-7,CASRQATGYKQYF
.,TRBV4-3,TRBJ2-2,CASSRTGTGELFF
few,TRBV19,TRBJ1-5,CASSIADSNQPQHF
.,TRBV11-2,TRBJ2-7,CASSLDYTSPYEQYF
few,TRBV6-1,TRBJ2-5,CASSEDGGGETQYF
.,TRBV3-1/TRBV3-2,TRBJ2-7,CASSPQGADGSILYF
.,TRBV28,TRBJ1-2,CASSVVSYGYTF
.,TRBV19,TRBJ1-2,CASRDGTSPNYGYTF
.,TRBV19,TRBJ2-6,CASSRENFVANVLTF
.,TRBV28,TRBJ2-5,CASSSNFGRGQETQYF
.,TRBV7-9,TRBJ2-1,CASSFGISHNEQFF
once,TRBV28,TRBJ2-3,CASSLGLAGALTQYF
.,TRBV18,TRBJ2-7,CASSPGQLSYEQYF
.,TRBV9,TRBJ1-2,CASSNRQGAGGYTF
few,TRBV24-1,TRBJ2-7,CATSDRGAGEQYF
.,TRBV18,TRBJ1-1,CASSPAQGNTEAFF
.,TRBV19,TRBJ2-1,CASSIGLGTRPHEQFF
once,TRBV9,TRBJ2-2,CASSPGLGGANTGELFF
.,TRBV19,TRBJ1-1,CASRQRDRLMNTEAFF
.,TRBV9,TRBJ1-6,CASSVRQGQESPLHF
once,TRBV2,TRBJ2-2,CASSVSGQGTNTGELFF
few,TRBV6-2/TRBV6-3,TRBJ1-2,CASSYPGTGSRYTF
.,TRBV1,TRBJ2-3,CTSSPAKGRRADTQYF
.,TRBV28,TRBJ2-7,CASSFLGGPTYEQYF
.,TRBV12-3/TRBV12-4,TRBJ1-1,CASSFQMNTEAFF
once,TRBV19,TRBJ2-5,CASSPQGRGETQYF
.,TRBV7-6,TRBJ1-3,CASSLDRSGSGNTIYF
.,TRBV7-9,TRBJ1-1,CASSRPGTGWGAFF
.,TRBV19,TRBJ1-2,CASSSPGQVRRGYTF
few,TRBV28,TRBJ2-7,CASSPPGTPPRGEQYF
.,TRBV7-2,TRBJ2-7,CASRQPGTGGYEQYF
.,TRBV3-1/TRBV3-2,TRBJ2-7,CASSLRLAGGNYEQYF
.,TRBV5-1,TRBJ1-1,CASSPSGQGAWNTEAFF
few,TRBV6-5,TRBJ2-3,CATAWRDPSTDTQYF
.,TRBV9,TRBJ2-2,CASSVGVAGGGGELFF
once,TRBV7-9,TRBJ2-6,CASSLETVANVLTF
.,TRBV7-2,TRBJ1-6,CASSSATGGWGSPLHF
.,TRBV11-2,TRBJ1-4,CASSTGATNEKLFF
.,TRBV2,TRBJ1-2,CASSEEGVDGYTF
.,TRBV19,TRBJ2-6,CASGQGGGGANVLTF
.,TRBV7-2,TRBJ2-3,CASSLHASGVTDTQYF
.,TRBV9,TRBJ1-2,CASSVVGQGTIGYTF
once,TRBV7-2,TRBJ2-7,CASSPGGSYEQYF
.,TRBV4-1,TRBJ1-5,CASSQEGPGNQPQHF